The clone carrying this TCR beta chain has just one count. The antigen remains unidentified. The assay was run at deep level. Data came from immunoSEQ multiplex PCR; TCRdb stores just in-frame clones and leaves some out. Of roughly 680,000 clones detected, about two thirds appear once; the ten largest clones hold around 1.8%. The data belong to a study of shared clonotypes between healthy human individuals. Overall study findings and caveats: Memory subsets had estimated richness that was generally smaller than that of naive subsets.

Sample: memory CD4+ T cells sorted from blood. Subset given: CD45RA-negative fraction. The clonotype originates from a woman in her thirties in good health.

The CDR3 reads CASSTAGGLNTEAFF. The CDR3 coding sequence is TGTGCCAGTAGTACCGCAGGGGGTTTGAACACTGAAGCTTTCTTT. The J gene is TRBJ1-1, the V gene TRBV19, with 7 bases matching TRBD1. V was pared by 4 bases and J by 0 bases, with 5 bases of the junction left unmatched. The germline V gene has CDR1 LNHDA and CDR2 SQIVND (reference sequence). The CDR3 has 15 amino acids.